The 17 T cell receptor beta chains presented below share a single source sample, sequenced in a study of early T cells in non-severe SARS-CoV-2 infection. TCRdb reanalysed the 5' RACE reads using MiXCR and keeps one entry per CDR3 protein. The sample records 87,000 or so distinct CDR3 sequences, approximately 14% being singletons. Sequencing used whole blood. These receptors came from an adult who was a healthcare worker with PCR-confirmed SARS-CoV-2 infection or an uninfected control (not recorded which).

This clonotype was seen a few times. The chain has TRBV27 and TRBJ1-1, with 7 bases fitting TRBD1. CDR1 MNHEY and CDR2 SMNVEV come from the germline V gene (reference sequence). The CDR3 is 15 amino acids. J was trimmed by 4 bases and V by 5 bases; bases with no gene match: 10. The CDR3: CASSTDRAISTEAFF. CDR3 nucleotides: TGTGCCAGCAGTACAGACAGGGCGATCAGCACTGAAGCTTTCTTT.

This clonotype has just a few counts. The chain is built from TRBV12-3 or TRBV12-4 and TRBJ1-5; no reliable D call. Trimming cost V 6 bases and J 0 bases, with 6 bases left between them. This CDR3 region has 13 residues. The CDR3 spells CASSTDSNQPQHF. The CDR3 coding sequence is TGTGCCAGCAGCACAGATAGCAATCAGCCCCAGCATTTT.

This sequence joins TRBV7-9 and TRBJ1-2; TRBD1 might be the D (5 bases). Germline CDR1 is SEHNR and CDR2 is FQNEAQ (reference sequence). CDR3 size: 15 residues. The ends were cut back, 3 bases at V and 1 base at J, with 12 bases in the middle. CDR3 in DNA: TGTGCCAGCAGCTTCGCGGGGCGAAATAACTATGGCTACACCTTC. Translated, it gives CASSFAGRNNYGYTF.

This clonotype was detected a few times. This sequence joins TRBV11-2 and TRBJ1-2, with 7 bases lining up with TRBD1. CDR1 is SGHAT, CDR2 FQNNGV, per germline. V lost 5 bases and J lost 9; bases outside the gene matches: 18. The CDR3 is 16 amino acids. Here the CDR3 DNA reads TGTGCCAGCAGCCTTGGAATTATAGCCGGGACAGCCCGCTACACCTTC. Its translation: CASSLGIIAGTARYTF.

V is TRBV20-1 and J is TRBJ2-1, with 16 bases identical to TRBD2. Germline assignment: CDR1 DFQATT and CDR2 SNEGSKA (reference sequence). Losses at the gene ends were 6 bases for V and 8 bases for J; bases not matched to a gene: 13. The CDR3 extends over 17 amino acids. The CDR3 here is CSASGLAGGPRQDEQFF. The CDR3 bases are TGCAGTGCCTCGGGACTAGCGGGGGGGCCGCGTCAAGATGAGCAGTTCTTC.

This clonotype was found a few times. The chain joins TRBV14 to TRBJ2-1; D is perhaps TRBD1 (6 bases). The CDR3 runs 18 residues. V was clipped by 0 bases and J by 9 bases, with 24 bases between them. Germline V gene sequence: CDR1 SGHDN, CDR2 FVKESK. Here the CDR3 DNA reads TGTGCCAGCAGCCAAGAAGAGCAGGGGTATCCCCAAATCGGTGAGCAGTTCTTC. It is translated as CASSQEEQGYPQIGEQFF.

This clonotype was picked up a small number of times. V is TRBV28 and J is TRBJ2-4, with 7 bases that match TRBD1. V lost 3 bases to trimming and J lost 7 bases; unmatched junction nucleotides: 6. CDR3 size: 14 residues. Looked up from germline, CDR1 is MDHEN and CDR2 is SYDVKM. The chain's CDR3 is CASSFPGQVNIQYF. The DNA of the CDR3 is TGTGCCAGCAGTTTCCCCGGACAGGTGAACATTCAGTACTTC.

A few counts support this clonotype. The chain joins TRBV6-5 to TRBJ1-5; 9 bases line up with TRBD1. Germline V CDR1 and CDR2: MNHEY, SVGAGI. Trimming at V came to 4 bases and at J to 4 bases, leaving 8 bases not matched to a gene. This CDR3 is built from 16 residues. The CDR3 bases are TGTGCCAGCAGTTTCACCGGGACAGGGATAAATCAGCCCCAGCATTTT. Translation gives CASSFTGTGINQPQHF.

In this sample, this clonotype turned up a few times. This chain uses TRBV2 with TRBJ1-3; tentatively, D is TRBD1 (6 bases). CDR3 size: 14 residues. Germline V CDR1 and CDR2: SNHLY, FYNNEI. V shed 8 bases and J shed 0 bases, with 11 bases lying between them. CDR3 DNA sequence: TGTGCCAGCCTTTGGGGGGCCTCTGGAAACACCATATATTTT. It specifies CASLWGASGNTIYF.

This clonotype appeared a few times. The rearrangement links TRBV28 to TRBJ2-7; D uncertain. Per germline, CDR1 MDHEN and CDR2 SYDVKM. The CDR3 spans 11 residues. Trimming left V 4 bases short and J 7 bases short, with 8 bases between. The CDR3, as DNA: TGTGCCAGCAGTTCCCCCCGGGAGCAGTACTTC. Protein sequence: CASSSPREQYF.

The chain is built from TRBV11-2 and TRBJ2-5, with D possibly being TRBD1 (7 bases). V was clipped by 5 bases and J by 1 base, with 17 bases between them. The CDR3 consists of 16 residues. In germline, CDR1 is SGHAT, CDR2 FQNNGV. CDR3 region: CASSPEGAGSQETQYF. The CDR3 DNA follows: TGTGCCAGCAGCCCGGAGGGGGCGGGGAGCCAAGAGACCCAGTACTTC.

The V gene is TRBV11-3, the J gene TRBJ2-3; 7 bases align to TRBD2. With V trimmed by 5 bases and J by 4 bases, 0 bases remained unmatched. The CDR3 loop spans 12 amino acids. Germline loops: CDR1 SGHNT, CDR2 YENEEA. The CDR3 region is CASSRGADTQYF. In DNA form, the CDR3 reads TGTGCCAGCAGCCGGGGGGCAGATACGCAGTATTTT.

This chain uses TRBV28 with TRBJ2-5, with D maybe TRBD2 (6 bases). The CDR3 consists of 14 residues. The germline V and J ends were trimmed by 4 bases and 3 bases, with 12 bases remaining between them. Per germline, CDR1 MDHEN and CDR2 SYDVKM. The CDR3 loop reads CASSSPGLEETQYF. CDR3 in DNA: TGTGCCAGCAGTTCTCCGGGACTGGAAGAGACCCAGTACTTC.

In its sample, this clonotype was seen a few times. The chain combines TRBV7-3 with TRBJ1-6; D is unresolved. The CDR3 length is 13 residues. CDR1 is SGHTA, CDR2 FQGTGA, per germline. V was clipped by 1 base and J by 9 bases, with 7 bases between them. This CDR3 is CASSLNRFSPLHF. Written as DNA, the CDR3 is TGTGCCAGCAGCTTAAACAGATTTTCACCCCTCCACTTT.

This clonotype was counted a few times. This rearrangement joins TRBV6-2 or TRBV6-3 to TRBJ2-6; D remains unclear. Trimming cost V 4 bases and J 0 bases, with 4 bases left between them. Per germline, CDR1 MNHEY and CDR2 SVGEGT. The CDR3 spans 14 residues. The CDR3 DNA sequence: TGTGCCAGCAGTTGGAGCTCTGGGGCCAACGTCCTGACTTTC. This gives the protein CASSWSSGANVLTF.

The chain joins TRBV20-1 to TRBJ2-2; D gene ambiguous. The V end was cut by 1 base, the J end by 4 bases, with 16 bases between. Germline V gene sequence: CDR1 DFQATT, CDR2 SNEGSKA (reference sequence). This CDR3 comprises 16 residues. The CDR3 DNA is TGCAGTGCTAGAGCTGGGTATTCGTGGGGCACCGGGGAGCTGTTTTTT. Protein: CSARAGYSWGTGELFF.

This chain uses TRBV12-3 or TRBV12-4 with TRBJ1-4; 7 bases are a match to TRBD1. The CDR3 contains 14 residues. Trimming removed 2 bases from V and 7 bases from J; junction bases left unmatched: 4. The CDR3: CASSLQGQTEKLFF. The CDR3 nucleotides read TGTGCCAGCAGTTTACAGGGACAGACTGAAAAACTGTTTTTT.